This TCR beta chain was observed in a study of identical twins. This clonotype was observed a few times. What it binds is unknown. Germline V CDR1 and CDR2: KGHSH, LQKENI. V lost 0 bases and J 4 bases, leaving 6 bases between the germline ends. CDR3 length: 13 amino acids. Study-level points and caveats: Model-predicted out-of-frame TCR alpha sharing fell below observed values in monozygotic twins. Analyses based on zero insertions could be partly confounded by invariant MAIT and iNKT cells. Cord blood beta clonotypes that were abundant carried fewer insertions, and memory repertoires showed no such trend. Sharing of beta out-of-frame sequences by twins showed a weaker excess.

Each CDR3 protein is one row after TCRdb ran MiXCR on the 5' RACE reads. The table shows under 900,000 distinct CDR3 sequences, with around 12% occurring only once. The same data also went into a second study, on yellow fever vaccine responses in identical twins.

The rearrangement joins TRBV18 to TRBJ2-5; no clear D gene. This clonotype was obtained from a woman under 30 in good health. The sequencing input was PBMCs. CDR3 sequence: CASSPPIRETQYF. CDR3 DNA sequence: TGTGCCAGCTCACCACCAATTCGAGAGACCCAGTACTTC.